Listed below are T cell receptor beta chains from one sample, sequenced in a study of CD8 T cells in ankylosing spondylitis. TCRdb reprocessed the 5' RACE reads with MiXCR, giving one entry per CDR3 protein. The sample comprises some 220,000 distinct CDR3 sequences, roughly 8.2% of which are singletons, and roughly 4.9% rests with the top ten. The sequencing input was blood, either unsorted or a sorted T cell fraction (not recorded which). These receptors were obtained from a female donor with ankylosing spondylitis or in good health (not recorded which). The CDR3 runs from the conserved cysteine through the conserved F or W. The order of the fields is CDR3 length, D gene, clone size, V gene, J gene, CDR3 DNA, CDR3 protein. D genes are given only for firm matches. Rows give clone size only sometimes, using once, few, many, or a class for an expanded clone.

12	.	few	TRBV7-2	TRBJ2-7	TGTGCCAGCAGCGCCTTTCGGAACGAGCAGTACTTC	CASSAFRNEQYF
18	.	.	TRBV11-2	TRBJ2-1	TGTGCCAGCAGCCAACCGACGGCGGGGCTAAGCTCCTACAATGAGCAGTTCTTC	CASSQPTAGLSSYNEQFF
17	TRBD2	many	TRBV5-1	TRBJ2-2	TGCGCCAGCAGCCATGGACTAGCGGCTTCGAACACCGGGGAGCTGTTTTTT	CASSHGLAASNTGELFF
14	.	many	TRBV21-1	TRBJ1-6	TGTGCCAGCACCCCCCACAGGGGAAATTCACCCCTCCACTTT	CASTPHRGNSPLHF
17	TRBD2	few	TRBV6-5	TRBJ2-1	TGTGCCAGCAGTTACTCTAGCGGGAGGATTCTTTACAATGAGCAGTTCTTC	CASSYSSGRILYNEQFF
15	.	few	TRBV11-3	TRBJ2-1	TGTGCCAGCAGCCCGACAACTAGGATCTACAATGAGCAGTTCTTC	CASSPTTRIYNEQFF
16	.	.	TRBV7-2	TRBJ2-6	TGTGCCAGCAGCCCGCAGGGGGGGTCTGGGGCCAACGTCCTGACTTTC	CASSPQGGSGANVLTF
11	.	many	TRBV29-1	TRBJ2-5	TGCAGCGTGTTGGACCTCGGGACCCAGTACTTC	CSVLDLGTQYF
15	.	many	TRBV20-1	TRBJ1-6	TGCAGTGCTACCACAGGGTTTAATGATAATTCACCCCTCCACTTT	CSATTGFNDNSPLHF
14	TRBD1	many	TRBV5-5	TRBJ2-7	TGTGCCAGCAGCTTCCGGGACAGTATATACGAGCAGTACTTC	CASSFRDSIYEQYF
14	.	many	TRBV9	TRBJ2-7	TGTGCCAGCAGCCCCTCCATTTGGGATTACGAGCAGTACTTC	CASSPSIWDYEQYF
14	.	many	TRBV20-1	TRBJ2-1	TGCAGTGCTAGAGCAAGTGGAGTTTGGGATGAGCAGTTCTTC	CSARASGVWDEQFF
16	TRBD1	many	TRBV7-9	TRBJ2-3	TGTGCCAGCAGCCCTGATTGGACAGGGATATTAAATACGCAGTATTTT	CASSPDWTGILNTQYF
15	.	many	TRBV20-1	TRBJ2-1	TGCAGTGCTCCGACCCCCCTCCTAGATCGCAATGAGCAGTTCTTC	CSAPTPLLDRNEQFF
13	TRBD2	.	TRBV29-1	TRBJ2-1	TGCAGCGTTATACGGACTAGCGGGAATGAGCAGTTCTTC	CSVIRTSGNEQFF
13	.	.	TRBV28	TRBJ2-5	TGTGCCAGCAGTTTGGGACTCCGAGAGACCCAGTACTTC	CASSLGLRETQYF
12	.	many	TRBV29-1	TRBJ2-7	TGCAGCGTCGGACGGGAACAGCCTGAGCAGTACTTC	CSVGREQPEQYF
14	.	many	TRBV5-1	TRBJ2-3	TGCGCCAGCGGCCGGGACGGGAGCACAGATACGCAGTATTTT	CASGRDGSTDTQYF
14	.	.	TRBV11-2	TRBJ2-3	TGTGCCAGCAGCTTTCGGTGGAGTGCAGATACGCAGTATTTT	CASSFRWSADTQYF
11	.	many	TRBV30	TRBJ2-1	TGTGCCTGGAGTAAAGGTGGAGAGCAGTTCTTC	CAWSKGGEQFF
13	TRBD2	many	TRBV30	TRBJ2-4	TGTGCCTGGGAATCTGGGGGGGACAACATTCAGTACTTC	CAWESGGDNIQYF
14	TRBD1	many	TRBV12-3/TRBV12-4	TRBJ2-5	TGTGCCAGCAGCCAGACAGGGGGTCATGGGGCCCAGTACTTC	CASSQTGGHGAQYF
14	.	.	TRBV4-3	TRBJ2-5	TGCGCCAGCAGCCAAGATCGAACCGAAGAGACCCAGTACTTC	CASSQDRTEETQYF
14	TRBD1	many	TRBV2	TRBJ1-5	TGTGCCAGCAGGGCCGAGACAGGGCAACAGCCCCAGCATTTT	CASRAETGQQPQHF
13	.	many	TRBV29-1	TRBJ2-1	TGCAGCGTTGAATTATCAGCAAACAATGAGCAGTTCTTC	CSVELSANNEQFF
14	TRBD1	.	TRBV12-3/TRBV12-4	TRBJ2-7	TGTGCCAGCAGTACCGGGACAGGGGCATACGAGCAGTACTTC	CASSTGTGAYEQYF
16	TRBD1	many	TRBV6-1	TRBJ2-2	TGTGCCAGCAGTGGCCGGGACAGGGTGGGAACCGGGGAGCTGTTTTTT	CASSGRDRVGTGELFF
14	TRBD2	many	TRBV20-1	TRBJ2-7	TGCAGTGCTAGCGGGAGGCTAAGCTCCTACGAGCAGTACTTC	CSASGRLSSYEQYF
14	.	.	TRBV7-2	TRBJ2-7	TGTGCCAGCAGCTTAGGTCACGTTACCTACGAGCAGTACTTC	CASSLGHVTYEQYF
15	.	many	TRBV4-3	TRBJ2-7	TGCGCCAGCAGCCTTGGGGGAGACCCTACCTACGAGCAGTACTTC	CASSLGGDPTYEQYF
18	TRBD1	few	TRBV11-1	TRBJ1-2	TGTGCCAGCAGCTTAGATGGGACAGGGGAGTTAGTTGGCTCTGGCTACACCTTC	CASSLDGTGELVGSGYTF
15	TRBD2	many	TRBV6-1	TRBJ2-3	TGTGCCAGCAGAGATAGCGGGTGGGGGATGGATACGCAGTATTTT	CASRDSGWGMDTQYF
18	TRBD2	many	TRBV12-3/TRBV12-4	TRBJ2-4	TGTGCCAGCAGTGCCGTCCCGGGACTAGCGGGAGCAGGAAACATTCAGTACTTC	CASSAVPGLAGAGNIQYF
17	.	many	TRBV4-3	TRBJ1-2	TGCGCCAGCAGCCAAGAAGTCGGTCTGCCAGGGAACTATGGCTACACCTTC	CASSQEVGLPGNYGYTF
13	.	many	TRBV7-9	TRBJ2-7	TGCGCCAGCAGCCCGCCGGGGTCCTACGAGCAGTACTTC	CASSPPGSYEQYF
13	.	many	TRBV27	TRBJ2-7	TGTGCCAGCAGTCCTAGAGTTAGCTACGAGCAGTACTTC	CASSPRVSYEQYF